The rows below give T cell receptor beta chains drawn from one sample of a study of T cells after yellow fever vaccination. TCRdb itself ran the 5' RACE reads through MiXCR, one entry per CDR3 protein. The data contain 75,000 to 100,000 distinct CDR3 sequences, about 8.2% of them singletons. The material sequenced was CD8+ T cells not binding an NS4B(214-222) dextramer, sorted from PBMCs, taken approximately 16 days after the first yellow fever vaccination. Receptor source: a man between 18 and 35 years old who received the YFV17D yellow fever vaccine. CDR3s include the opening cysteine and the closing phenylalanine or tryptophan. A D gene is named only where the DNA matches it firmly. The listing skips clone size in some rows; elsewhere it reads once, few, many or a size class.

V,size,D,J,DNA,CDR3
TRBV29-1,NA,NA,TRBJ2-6,TGCAGCGTTGTAACGGACAGCCACTCTGGGGCCAACGTCCTGACTTTC,CSVVTDSHSGANVLTF
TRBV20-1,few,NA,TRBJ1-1,TGCAGTGCTAGAAGCGGGAGTAGCACTGAAGCTTTCTTT,CSARSGSSTEAFF
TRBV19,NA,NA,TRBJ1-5,TGTGCCAGTAGTATAGTCGTGTCCGGTTTCGGGCAGCCCCAGCATTTT,CASSIVVSGFGQPQHF
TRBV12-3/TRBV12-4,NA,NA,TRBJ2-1,TGTGCCAGCAGTTTAGCGCTAAGACTGTACAATGAGCAGTTCTTC,CASSLALRLYNEQFF
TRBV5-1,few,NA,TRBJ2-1,TGCGCCAGCAGCTTGGATGACGGAATCTATTGGAATGAGCAGTTCTTC,CASSLDDGIYWNEQFF
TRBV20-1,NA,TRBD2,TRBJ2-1,TGCAGTGCTAGAGATTTTCTACTAGCGGGGGCACCCAATGAGCAGTTCTTC,CSARDFLLAGAPNEQFF
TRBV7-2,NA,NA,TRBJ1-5,TGTGCCAGCAGCTTCGCACCCTTGCAGCCCCAGCATTTT,CASSFAPLQPQHF
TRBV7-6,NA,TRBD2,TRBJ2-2,TGTGTCAGCAGCCCTAGCGGGGGGGCCTTTAACACCGGGGAGCTGTTTTTT,CVSSPSGGAFNTGELFF
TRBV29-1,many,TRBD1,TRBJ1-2,TGCAGCGCCTCGGACAGGGAGGACAGTGGCTACACCTTC,CSASDREDSGYTF
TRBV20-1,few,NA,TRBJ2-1,TGCAGTGCTAGACCACGGACTGCAAGCTCCTACAATGAGCAGTTCTTC,CSARPRTASSYNEQFF
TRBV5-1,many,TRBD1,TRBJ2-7,TGCGCCAGCAGCTTGGGGACAGGGATTTACGAGCAGTACTTC,CASSLGTGIYEQYF
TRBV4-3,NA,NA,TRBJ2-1,TGCGCCAGCAGCCAAGCGACAGAGTACAATGAGCAGTTCTTC,CASSQATEYNEQFF
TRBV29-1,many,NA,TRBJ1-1,TGCAGCGTTGACCGGGGAAGCTACACTGAAGCTTTCTTT,CSVDRGSYTEAFF
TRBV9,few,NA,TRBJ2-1,TGTGCCAGCAGCGTTTTCCCGGGGGGCAACAATGAGCAGTTCTTC,CASSVFPGGNNEQFF
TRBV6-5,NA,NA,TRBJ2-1,TGTGCCAGCAGTTACTCGTCCAGGGATGAGCAGTTCTTC,CASSYSSRDEQFF
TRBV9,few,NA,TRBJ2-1,TGTGCCAGCAGCGGCACAGGGAACGAGCAGTTCTTC,CASSGTGNEQFF
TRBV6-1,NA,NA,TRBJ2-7,TGTGCCAGCGGGCCTATAGCGGTTACCCCCTCCTACGAGCAGTACTTC,CASGPIAVTPSYEQYF
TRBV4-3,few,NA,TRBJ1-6,TGCGCCAGCAGCCATGGACCAAACTCACCCCTCCACTTT,CASSHGPNSPLHF
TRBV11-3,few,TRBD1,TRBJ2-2,TGTGCCAGCAGCTTACAGGGACAGGGGGCTGGCGGGGAGCTGTTTTTT,CASSLQGQGAGGELFF
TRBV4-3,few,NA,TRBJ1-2,TGCGCCAGCAGCCAAGATTCCGGGTCAGACTATGGCTACACCTTC,CASSQDSGSDYGYTF
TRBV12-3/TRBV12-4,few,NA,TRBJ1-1,TGTGCCAGCAGTTTAGCGGCGCTCGGGAACACTGAAGCTTTCTTT,CASSLAALGNTEAFF
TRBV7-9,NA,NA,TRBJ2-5,TGTGCCAGCAGCCACAAGCGGGAAGAGACCCAGTACTTC,CASSHKREETQYF
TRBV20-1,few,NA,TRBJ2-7,TGCAGTGCTAGAGACCCATCCGGGTACTACGAGCAGTACTTC,CSARDPSGYYEQYF
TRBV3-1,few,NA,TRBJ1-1,TGTGCCAGCAGCCTCCGGGGTAAGAACACTGAAGCTTTCTTT,CASSLRGKNTEAFF
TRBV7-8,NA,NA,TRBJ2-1,TGTGCCAGCAGCACAAATCACAATGAGCAGTTCTTC,CASSTNHNEQFF
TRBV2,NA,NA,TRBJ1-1,TGTGCCAGCGGGGACGGCCCGAACACTGAAGCTTTCTTT,CASGDGPNTEAFF
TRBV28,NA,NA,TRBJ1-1,TGTGCCAGCAGACTTGACAGACTAGCGAACACTGAAGCTTTCTTT,CASRLDRLANTEAFF
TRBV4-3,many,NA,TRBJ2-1,TGCGCCAGCAGCCAAGCCCAGGGTAAACGTGAGCAGTTCTTC,CASSQAQGKREQFF
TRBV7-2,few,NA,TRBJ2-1,TGTGCCAGCAGCTTAGATCGGCCTGAGCAGTTCTTC,CASSLDRPEQFF
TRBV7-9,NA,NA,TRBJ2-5,TGTGCCAGCAGCCCCCCATGGCTGGGGGCGTGGGAGACCCAGTACTTC,CASSPPWLGAWETQYF
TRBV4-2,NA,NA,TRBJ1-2,TGTGCCAGCAGCCAAGATCTACGGGGGCTGCTCTATGGCTACACCTTC,CASSQDLRGLLYGYTF
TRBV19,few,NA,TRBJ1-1,TGTGCCAGTAGTATTCGTGCAGGGAACACTGAAGCTTTCTTT,CASSIRAGNTEAFF
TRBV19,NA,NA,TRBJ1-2,TGTGCCAGTAGTCGCGTCGACAGTTACGGCTACACCTTC,CASSRVDSYGYTF
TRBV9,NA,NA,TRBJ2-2,TGTGCCAGCAGCGAACAGGCCGGGGAGCTGTTTTTT,CASSEQAGELFF
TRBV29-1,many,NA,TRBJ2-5,TGCAGCGTGATAACGGGGCTTTCTGGGGAGACCCAGTACTTC,CSVITGLSGETQYF
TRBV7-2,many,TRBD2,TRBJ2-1,TGTGCCAGCAGCTTAACTAGCGGGGGCCACAATGAGCAGTTCTTC,CASSLTSGGHNEQFF
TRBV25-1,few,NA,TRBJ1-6,TGTGCCAGCAGTGGACAGTCATATTCACCCCTCCACTTT,CASSGQSYSPLHF
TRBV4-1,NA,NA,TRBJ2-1,TGCGCCAGTCGGGACCCCGTTAGGGGTGAGCAGTTCTTC,CASRDPVRGEQFF
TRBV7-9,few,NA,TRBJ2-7,TGTGCCAGCACCTTAGGGGGGCTCACCTACGAGCAGTACTTC,CASTLGGLTYEQYF
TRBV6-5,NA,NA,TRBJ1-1,TGTGCCAGCAGTTACTCACGGGGATTGGGCACTGAAGCTTTCTTT,CASSYSRGLGTEAFF
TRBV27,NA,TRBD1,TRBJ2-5,TGTGCCAGCAGGACAGGGCGGGAGACCCAGTACTTC,CASRTGRETQYF
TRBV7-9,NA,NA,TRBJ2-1,TGTGCCAGCAGCTCCCCCGCCTCCAGGGTGATCAATGAGCAGTTCTTC,CASSSPASRVINEQFF
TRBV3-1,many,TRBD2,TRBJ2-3,TGTGCCAGCAGCGGGTTTGGTGGGGAGGGATCACCCACAGATACGCAGTATTTT,CASSGFGGEGSPTDTQYF
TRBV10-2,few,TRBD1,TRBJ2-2,TGCGCCCGCGCCGGGACAGGAAACACCGGGGAGCTGTTTTTT,CARAGTGNTGELFF
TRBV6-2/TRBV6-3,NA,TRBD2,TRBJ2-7,TGTGCCAGCAGTTACCCTCTGCGGGGGTCTCGCTACGAGCAGTACTTC,CASSYPLRGSRYEQYF
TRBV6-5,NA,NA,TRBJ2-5,TGTGCCAGCAGTTACTCGACGGGGGCCGGTAAAGAGACCCAGTACTTC,CASSYSTGAGKETQYF
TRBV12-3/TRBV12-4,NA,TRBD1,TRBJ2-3,TGTGCCAGCAGAACCGGGGACAGGGGCCTCACAGATACGCAGTATTTT,CASRTGDRGLTDTQYF
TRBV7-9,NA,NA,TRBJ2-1,TGTGCCAGCAGCAGGGACGGGGATGAGCAGTTCTTC,CASSRDGDEQFF
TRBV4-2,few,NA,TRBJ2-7,TGTGCCAGCAGCCAAGGTCTGCCCTTAACCTACGAGCAGTACTTC,CASSQGLPLTYEQYF
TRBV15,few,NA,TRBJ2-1,TGTGCCACCAGCAGAGGGGGGGCGGGGAATGAGCAGTTCTTC,CATSRGGAGNEQFF
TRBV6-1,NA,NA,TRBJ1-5,TGTGCCAGCAGCATACGAAGCAATCAGCCCCAGCATTTT,CASSIRSNQPQHF
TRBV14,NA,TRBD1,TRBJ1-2,TGTGCCAGCAGCCTCGACAGGGGGCGGACATATGGCTACACCTTC,CASSLDRGRTYGYTF
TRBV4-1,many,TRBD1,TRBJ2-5,TGCGCCAGCAGCCAAGGAATACAGGGGTGGAGAGAGACCCAGTACTTC,CASSQGIQGWRETQYF
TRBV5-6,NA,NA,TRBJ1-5,TGTGCCAGCTCGCGGGGGTTCTTTCAGCCCCAGCATTTT,CASSRGFFQPQHF